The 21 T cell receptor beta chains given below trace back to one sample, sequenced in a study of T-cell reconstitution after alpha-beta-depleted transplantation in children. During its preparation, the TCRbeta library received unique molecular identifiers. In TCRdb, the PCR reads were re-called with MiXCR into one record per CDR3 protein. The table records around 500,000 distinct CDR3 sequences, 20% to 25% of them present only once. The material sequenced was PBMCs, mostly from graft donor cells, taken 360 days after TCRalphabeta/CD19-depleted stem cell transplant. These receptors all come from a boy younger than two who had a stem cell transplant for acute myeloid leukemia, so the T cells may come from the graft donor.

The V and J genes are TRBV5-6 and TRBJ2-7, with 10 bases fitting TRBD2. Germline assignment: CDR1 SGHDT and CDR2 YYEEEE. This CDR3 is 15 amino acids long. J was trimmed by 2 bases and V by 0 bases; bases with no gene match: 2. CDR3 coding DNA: TGTGCCAGCAGCTTGGGGGGGACTAGCGCCTACGAGCAGTACTTC. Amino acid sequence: CASSLGGTSAYEQYF.

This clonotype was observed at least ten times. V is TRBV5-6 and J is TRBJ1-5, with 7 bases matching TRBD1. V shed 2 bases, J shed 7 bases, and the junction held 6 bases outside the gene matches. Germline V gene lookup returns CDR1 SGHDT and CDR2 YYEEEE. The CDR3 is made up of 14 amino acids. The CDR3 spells CASSFGQGGQPQHF. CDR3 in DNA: TGTGCCAGCAGCTTTGGGCAGGGGGGACAGCCCCAGCATTTT.

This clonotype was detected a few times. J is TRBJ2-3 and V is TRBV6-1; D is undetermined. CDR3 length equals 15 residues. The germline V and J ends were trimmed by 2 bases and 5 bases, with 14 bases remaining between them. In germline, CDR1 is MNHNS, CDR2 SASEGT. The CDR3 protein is CASSESTLRVDTQYF. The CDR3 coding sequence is TGTGCCAGCAGTGAATCGACTCTAAGGGTAGATACGCAGTATTTT.

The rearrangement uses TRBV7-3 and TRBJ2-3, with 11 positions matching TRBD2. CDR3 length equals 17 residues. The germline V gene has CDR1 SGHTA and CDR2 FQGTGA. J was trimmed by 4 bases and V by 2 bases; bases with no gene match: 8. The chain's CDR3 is CASSLVGLAGGPDTQYF. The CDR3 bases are TGTGCCAGCAGCTTAGTGGGATTAGCGGGGGGGCCAGATACGCAGTATTTT. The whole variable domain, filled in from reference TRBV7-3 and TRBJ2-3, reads GAGVSQTPSNKVTEKGKYVELRCDPISGHTALYWYRQSLGQGPEFLIYFQGTGAADDSGLPNDRFFAVRPEGSVSTLKIQRTERGDSAVYLCASSLVGLAGGPDTQYFGPGTRLTVL.

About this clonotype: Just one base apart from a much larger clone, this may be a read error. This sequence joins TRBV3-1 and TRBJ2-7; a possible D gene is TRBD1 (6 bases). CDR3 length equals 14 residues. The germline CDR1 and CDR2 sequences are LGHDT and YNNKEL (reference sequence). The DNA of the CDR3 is TGTACCAGCAGCCAAAGGGACACGTCCTACGAGCAGTACTTC. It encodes CTSSQRDTSYEQYF.

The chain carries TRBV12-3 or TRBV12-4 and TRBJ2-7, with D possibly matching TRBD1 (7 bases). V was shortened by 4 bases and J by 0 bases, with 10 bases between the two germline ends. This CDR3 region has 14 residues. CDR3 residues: CASSWGDSSYEQYF. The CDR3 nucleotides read TGTGCCAGCAGTTGGGGGGACAGCTCCTACGAGCAGTACTTC.

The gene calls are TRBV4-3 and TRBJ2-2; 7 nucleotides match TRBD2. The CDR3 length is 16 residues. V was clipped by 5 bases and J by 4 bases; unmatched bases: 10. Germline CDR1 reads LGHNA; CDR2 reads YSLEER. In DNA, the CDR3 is TGCGCCAGCAGCGTTGGGGGGGGATCCCCCACCGGGGAGCTGTTTTTT. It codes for CASSVGGGSPTGELFF.

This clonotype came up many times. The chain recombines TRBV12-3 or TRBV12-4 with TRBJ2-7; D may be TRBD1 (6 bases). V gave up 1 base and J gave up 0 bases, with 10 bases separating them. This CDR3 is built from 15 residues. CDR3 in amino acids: CASSLGTASSYEQYF. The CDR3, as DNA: TGTGCCAGCAGTTTAGGGACAGCTAGCTCCTACGAGCAGTACTTC.

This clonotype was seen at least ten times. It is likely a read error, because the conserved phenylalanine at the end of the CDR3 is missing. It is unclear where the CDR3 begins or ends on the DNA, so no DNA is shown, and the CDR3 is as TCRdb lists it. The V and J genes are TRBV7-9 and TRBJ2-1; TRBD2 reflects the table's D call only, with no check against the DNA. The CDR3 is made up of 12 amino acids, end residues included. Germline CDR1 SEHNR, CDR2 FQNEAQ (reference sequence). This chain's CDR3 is CASSPDTSGLLP.

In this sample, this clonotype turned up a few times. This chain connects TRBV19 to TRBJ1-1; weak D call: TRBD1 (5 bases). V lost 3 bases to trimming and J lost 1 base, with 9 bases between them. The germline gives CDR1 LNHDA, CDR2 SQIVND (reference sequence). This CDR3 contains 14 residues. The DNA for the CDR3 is TGTGCCAGTAGTATCGGGACGGCGAACACTGAAGCTTTCTTT. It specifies CASSIGTANTEAFF. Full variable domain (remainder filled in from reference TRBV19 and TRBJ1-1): DGGITQSPKYLFRKEGQNVTLSCEQNLNHDAMYWYRQDPGQGLRLIYYSQIVNDFQKGDIAEGYSVSREKKESFPLTVTSAQKNPTAFYLCASSIGTANTEAFFGQGTRLTVV.

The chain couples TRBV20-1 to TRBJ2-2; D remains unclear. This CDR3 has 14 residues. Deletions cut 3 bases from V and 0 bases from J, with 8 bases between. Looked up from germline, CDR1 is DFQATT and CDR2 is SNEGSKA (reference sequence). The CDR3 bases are TGCAGTGCTAGGGCCAGCCCGAACACCGGGGAGCTGTTTTTT. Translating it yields CSARASPNTGELFF.

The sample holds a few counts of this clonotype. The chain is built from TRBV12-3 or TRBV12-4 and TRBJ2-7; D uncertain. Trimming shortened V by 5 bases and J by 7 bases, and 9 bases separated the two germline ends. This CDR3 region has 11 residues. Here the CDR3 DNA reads TGTGCCAGCAGTAACAATGGGGAGCAGTACTTC. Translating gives CASSNNGEQYF.

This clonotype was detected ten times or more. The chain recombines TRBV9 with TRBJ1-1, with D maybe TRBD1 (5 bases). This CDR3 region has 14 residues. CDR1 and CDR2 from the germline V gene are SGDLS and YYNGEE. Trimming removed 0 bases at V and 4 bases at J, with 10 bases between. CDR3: CASSVDGGGTEAFF. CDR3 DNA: TGTGCCAGCAGCGTAGATGGCGGGGGCACTGAAGCTTTCTTT. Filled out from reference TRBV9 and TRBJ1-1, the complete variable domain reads DSGVTQTPKHLITATGQRVTLRCSPRSGDLSVYWYQQSLDQGLQFLIQYYNGEERAKGNILERFSAQQFPDLHSELNLSSLELGDSALYFCASSVDGGGTEAFFGQGTRLTVV.

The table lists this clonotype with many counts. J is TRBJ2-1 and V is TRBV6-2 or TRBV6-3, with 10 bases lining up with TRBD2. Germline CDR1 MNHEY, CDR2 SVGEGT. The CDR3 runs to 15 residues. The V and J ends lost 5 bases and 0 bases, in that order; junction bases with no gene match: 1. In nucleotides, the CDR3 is TGTGCCAGCAGTCCTAGCGGGAGCTCCTACAATGAGCAGTTCTTC. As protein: CASSPSGSSYNEQFF.

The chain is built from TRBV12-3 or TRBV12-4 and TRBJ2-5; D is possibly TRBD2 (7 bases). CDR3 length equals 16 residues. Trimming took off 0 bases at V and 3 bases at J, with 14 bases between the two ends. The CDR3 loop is CASSLALGGAEETQYF. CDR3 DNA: TGTGCCAGCAGTTTAGCGCTGGGGGGGGCAGAAGAGACCCAGTACTTC.

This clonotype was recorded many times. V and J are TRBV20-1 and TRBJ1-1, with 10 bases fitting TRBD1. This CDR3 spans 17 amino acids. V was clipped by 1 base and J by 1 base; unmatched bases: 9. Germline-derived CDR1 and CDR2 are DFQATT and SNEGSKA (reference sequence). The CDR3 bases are TGCAGTGCTAGAGTGATCCGGGACAGGGGAAGGAACACTGAAGCTTTCTTT. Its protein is CSARVIRDRGRNTEAFF.

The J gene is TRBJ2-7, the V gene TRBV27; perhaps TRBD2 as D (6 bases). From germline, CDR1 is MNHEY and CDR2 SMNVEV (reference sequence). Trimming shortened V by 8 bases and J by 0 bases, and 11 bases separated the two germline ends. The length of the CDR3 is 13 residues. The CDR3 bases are TGTGCCAGCGCCCGGGACTTCTCCTACGAGCAGTACTTC. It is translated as CASARDFSYEQYF.

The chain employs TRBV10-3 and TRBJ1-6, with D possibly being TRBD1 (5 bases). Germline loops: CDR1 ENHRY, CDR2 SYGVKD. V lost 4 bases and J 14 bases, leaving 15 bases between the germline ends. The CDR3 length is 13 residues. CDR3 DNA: TGTGCCATCAGTGCCGACGGGCTAGGGGCCCTCCACTTT. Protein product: CAISADGLGALHF.

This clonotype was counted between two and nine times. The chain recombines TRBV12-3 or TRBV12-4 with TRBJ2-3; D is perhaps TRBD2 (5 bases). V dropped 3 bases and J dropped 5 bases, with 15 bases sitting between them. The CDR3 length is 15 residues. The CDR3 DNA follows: TGTGCCAGCAGTTTTCGAGGTCTAGCTGAAGATACGCAGTATTTT. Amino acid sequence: CASSFRGLAEDTQYF.

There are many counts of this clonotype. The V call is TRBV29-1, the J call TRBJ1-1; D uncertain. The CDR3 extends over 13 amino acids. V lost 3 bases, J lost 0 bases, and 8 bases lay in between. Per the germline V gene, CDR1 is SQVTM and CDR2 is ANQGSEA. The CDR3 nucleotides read TGCAGCGTTGACGCGGAGATGAACACTGAAGCTTTCTTT. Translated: CSVDAEMNTEAFF.

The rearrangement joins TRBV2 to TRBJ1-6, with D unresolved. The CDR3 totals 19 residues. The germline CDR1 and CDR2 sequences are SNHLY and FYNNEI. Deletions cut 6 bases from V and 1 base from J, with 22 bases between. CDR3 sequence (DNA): TGTGCCAGCAGCTCCGGGGAAATGGGGAGAACGTCCTATAATTCACCCCTCCACTTT. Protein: CASSSGEMGRTSYNSPLHF.